This T cell receptor (beta chain) was captured by sequencing in a study of T cells in localized non-small cell lung cancer. There are 12 residues in the CDR3. From germline, CDR1 is SEHNR and CDR2 FQNEAQ (reference sequence). V was clipped by 5 bases and J by 5 bases, with 7 bases between them. Method: immunoSEQ multiplex PCR; TCRdb's copy keeps in-frame clones and lacks some. The sample shows about 41,000 clones, around 83% of them seen only once. The starting material was peripheral blood, obtained before any cancer treatment. The V and J genes are TRBV7-9 and TRBJ2-1; D is unresolved. This sequence was found in a woman between 18 and 55 years old with stage III lung adenocarcinoma. The CDR3 protein is CASSVTDNEQFF. In nucleotides, the CDR3 is TGTGCCAGCAGCGTCACGGACAATGAGCAGTTCTTC.